The next 10 T cell receptor beta chains were all read from a single sample in a study of PD-1 blockade in classical Hodgkin lymphoma (dated by TCRdb to the early 2020s). This specimen's time point label, per the study, means: cycle 4 day 1 (C4D1), after 5 to 7 weeks of nivolumab. Every trial patient had relapsed after autologous stem cell transplantation, and cohorts A, B and C differed in prior brentuximab vedotin exposure. The library was made by the immunoSEQ multiplex PCR assay. TCRdb holds this immuneACCESS table with in-frame rearrangements only. Some clones are missing; in checked studies, unresolved V genes explain under half, and the rest has no known cause. The sample table contains approximately 8,000 clones; only one count was recorded for 75% to 85% of them. The ten largest clonotypes hold about 45% of the sample. The sample was peripheral blood mononuclear cells (PBMCs), taken before the fourth cycle of nivolumab. Every receptor here comes from a human donor with classical Hodgkin lymphoma.

This clone was seen just once. The rearrangement links TRBV10-3 to TRBJ2-1, with a weak D call TRBD1 (8 bases). Germline V gene sequence: CDR1 ENHRY, CDR2 SYGVKD. V lost 0 bases to trimming and J lost 9 bases, with 15 bases between them. The CDR3 has 15 residues. CDR3 sequence: CAISESDREGPEQFF. CDR3 sequence (DNA): TGTGCCATCAGTGAGTCGGACAGGGAGGGCCCTGAGCAGTTCTTC.

The chain employs TRBV7-8 and TRBJ1-1, with 7 bases aligning to TRBD1. The germline V gene encodes CDR1 SGHVS and CDR2 FQNEAQ. This CDR3 spans 14 amino acids. V lost 2 bases and J lost 3; bases outside the gene matches: 3. The CDR3 is CASSLQGGHTEAFF. CDR3 coding DNA: TGTGCCAGCAGCTTACAGGGGGGCCACACTGAAGCTTTCTTT. Filled out from reference TRBV7-8 and TRBJ1-1, the complete variable domain reads GAGVSQSPRYKVAKRGQDVALRCDPISGHVSLFWYQQALGQGPEFLTYFQNEAQLDKSGLPSDRFFAERPEGSVSTLKIQRTQQEDSAVYLCASSLQGGHTEAFFGQGTRLTVV.

The chain is built from TRBV6-5 and TRBJ1-1, with D perhaps matching TRBD1 (6 bases). The CDR3 length is 15 residues. CDR1 and CDR2 (germline): MNHEY, SVGAGI. Trimming took off 2 bases at V and 2 bases at J, with 12 bases between the two ends. CDR3 bases: TGTGCCAGCAGTTACGAGGGGGGGAGTAACACTGAAGCTTTCTTT. Amino acids: CASSYEGGSNTEAFF.

About this clone: Other DNA variants within this sample encode the same CDR3. This chain joins TRBV14 and TRBJ2-3, with TRBD2 matching over 8 bases. V was pared by 5 bases and J by 1 base, with 5 bases of the junction left unmatched. CDR3 length: 15 residues. Germline values: CDR1 SGHDN, CDR2 FVKESK. CDR3 nucleotides: TGTGCCAGCAGCGCTACTAGCGGAGGCACAGATACGCAGTATTTT. Translated, it gives CASSATSGGTDTQYF.

V is TRBV19 and J is TRBJ1-2; 7 bases are a match to TRBD1. The CDR3 length is 15 residues. V was clipped by 4 bases and J by 5 bases; unmatched bases: 10. CDR1 is LNHDA, CDR2 SQIVND, per germline (reference sequence). The CDR3 region is CASSTPLGRGYGYTF. Here the CDR3 DNA reads TGTGCCAGTAGTACCCCCCTGGGCAGGGGGTATGGCTACACCTTC. Full variable domain (remainder filled in from reference TRBV19 and TRBJ1-2): DGGITQSPKYLFRKEGQNVTLSCEQNLNHDAMYWYRQDPGQGLRLIYYSQIVNDFQKGDIAEGYSVSREKKESFPLTVTSAQKNPTAFYLCASSTPLGRGYGYTFGSGTRLTVV.

The rearrangement uses TRBV5-1 and TRBJ1-1, with D unresolved. The germline CDR1 and CDR2 sequences are SGHRS and YFSETQ. The CDR3 totals 12 residues. V was trimmed by 2 bases and J by 8 bases, leaving 10 bases between them. CDR3 amino acids: CASSFLGEEAFF. DNA for the CDR3: TGCGCCAGCAGCTTCCTCGGGGAGGAAGCTTTCTTT.

V is TRBV28 and J is TRBJ1-5; D remains ambiguous. The CDR3 is made up of 16 amino acids. The germline V and J ends were trimmed by 5 bases and 2 bases, with 16 bases remaining between them. Per germline, CDR1 MDHEN and CDR2 SYDVKM. The CDR3 coding sequence is TGTGCCAGCAGTCTCCACGGGCCTGGGGGCAATCAGCCCCAGCATTTT. It translates to CASSLHGPGGNQPQHF.

This clone was seen a handful of times. This chain uses TRBV30 with TRBJ2-2; 10 bases fit TRBD2. CDR3 length equals 17 residues. Germline CDR1 reads GTSNPN; CDR2 reads SVGIG (reference sequence). J gave up 1 base and V 0 bases, and 5 bases lay outside the gene matches. CDR3 DNA: TGTGCCTGGAGTGTCCTAGCGGGAGCCTTGAACACCGGGGAGCTGTTTTTT. Translation gives CAWSVLAGALNTGELFF.

J is TRBJ2-2 and V is TRBV29-1; either TRBD1 or TRBD2 may fit D (5 bases each). The germline gives CDR1 SQVTM, CDR2 ANQGSEA. V was trimmed by 3 bases and J by 0 bases, leaving 11 bases between them. The CDR3 is 15 residues long. CDR3 sequence: CSVDVGDANTGELFF. The CDR3 DNA sequence: TGCAGCGTTGACGTGGGGGATGCGAACACCGGGGAGCTGTTTTTT.

This rearrangement joins TRBV28 to TRBJ2-7, with D possibly being TRBD2 (7 bases). The germline V and J ends were trimmed by 3 bases and 4 bases, with 19 bases remaining between them. Germline lookup yields CDR1 MDHEN and CDR2 SYDVKM. The CDR3 is made up of 16 amino acids. The CDR3 loop is CASSLRLGGLGYEQYF. The CDR3 bases are TGTGCCAGCAGTTTGAGGTTGGGGGGGCTGGGTTACGAGCAGTACTTC. Full variable domain (outside the CDR3, taken from reference TRBV28 and TRBJ2-7): DVKVTQSSRYLVKRTGEKVFLECVQDMDHENMFWYRQDPGLGLRLIYFSYDVKMKEKGDIPEGYSVSREKKERFSLILESASTNQTSMYLCASSLRLGGLGYEQYFGPGTRLTVT.